This TCR beta chain emerged from a study of blood T cells in healthy people across ages. No fewer than 6.5 million PBMCs went into each sample. The V gene lost 2 bases and the J gene lost 3 bases, with 10 bases spanning the gap. CDR1 and CDR2 (germline): MGHRA, YSYEKL. The CDR3 has 14 amino acids. Combining a sample-barcoded 5' primer with a J-beta primer mix, a second PCR ran for roughly 7 to 12 cycles. Each CDR3 protein gets one entry after TCRdb re-called the 5' RACE reads with MiXCR. The table shows about 1,400,000 distinct CDR3 sequences, with roughly 60% occurring only once. Material for sequencing was blood. The rearrangement links TRBV4-1 to TRBJ1-2; no clear D gene. The receptor was derived from a man between 18 and 29 years old in good health. CDR3 amino acids: CASSQLHGDYGYTF. The CDR3 region has the DNA TGCGCCAGCAGCCAACTACACGGAGACTATGGCTACACCTTC.